The 30 T cell receptor beta chains presented below share a single source sample, sequenced in a study of blood T cell repertoires in COVID-19. The protocol was immunoSEQ multiplex PCR, while the TCRdb copy is restricted to in-frame clones and leaves out a portion. The repertoire has roughly 230,000 clones, just under 85% of them found once; the top ten carry around 4%. Sequenced: peripheral blood. These receptors were taken from a man aged 45-65 years with acute or convalescent COVID-19.

This rearrangement joins TRBV19 to TRBJ2-1; 8 positions match TRBD1. The length of the CDR3 is 16 residues. The junction had 14 bases not matched to a gene; V was cut back by 6 bases and J by 7 bases. Germline V gene sequence: CDR1 LNHDA, CDR2 SQIVND (reference sequence). The CDR3 DNA follows: TGTGCCAGTAGACCTTACCTCGGACAGGGTGGAAATGAGCAGTTCTTC. This codes for CASRPYLGQGGNEQFF. Supplemented by reference TRBV19 and TRBJ2-1, the full variable domain reads DGGITQSPKYLFRKEGQNVTLSCEQNLNHDAMYWYRQDPGQGLRLIYYSQIVNDFQKGDIAEGYSVSREKKESFPLTVTSAQKNPTAFYLCASRPYLGQGGNEQFFGPGTRLTVL.

This sequence joins TRBV7-3 and TRBJ2-3; 8 bases map to TRBD2. The CDR3 is made up of 15 amino acids. Germline assignment: CDR1 SGHTA and CDR2 FQGTGA. V trimming: 4 bases; J trimming: 6 bases; junction bases outside the gene matches: 9. The CDR3 nucleotides read TGTGCCAGCAGCTCAACCGGGACTAGTGTGGATACGCAGTATTTT. Protein sequence: CASSSTGTSVDTQYF.

This clone came up once. V gene TRBV5-1 combines with J gene TRBJ1-2; perhaps TRBD1 as D (6 bases). The V gene lost 0 bases and the J gene lost 8 bases, with 17 bases spanning the gap. The CDR3 length is 15 residues. The germline CDR1 and CDR2 sequences are SGHRS and YFSETQ. For the CDR3, the DNA is TGCGCCAGCAGCTTGGGGTCGGCAGGGGCAGGCGGCTACACCTTC. It translates to CASSLGSAGAGGYTF. Using reference TRBV5-1 and TRBJ1-2 for the parts outside the CDR3, the full variable domain is KAGVTQTPRYLIKTRGQQVTLSCSPISGHRSVSWYQQTPGQGLQFLFEYFSETQRNKGNFPGRFSGRQFSNSRSEMNVSTLELGDSALYLCASSLGSAGAGGYTFGSGTRLTVV.

In its sample, this clone was seen many times. This chain joins TRBV2 and TRBJ2-2, with TRBD1 matching 7 bases. This CDR3 has 15 residues. The V gene's germline CDR1 is SNHLY and CDR2 FYNNEI. V dropped 6 bases and J dropped 4; count of bases not matched to a gene: 8. The DNA for the CDR3 is TGTGCCAGCAGCGCAGGGGGATTGGGCACCGGGGAGCTGTTTTTT. Residues: CASSAGGLGTGELFF.

The chain joins TRBV11-3 to TRBJ2-1; 7 bases are shared with TRBD1. The CDR3 runs to 16 residues. Germline CDR1 and CDR2: SGHNT and YENEEA. J was trimmed by 4 bases and V by 2 bases; bases with no gene match: 8. In DNA form, the CDR3 reads TGTGCCAGCAGCTTATCAGGGGGTTCCCCGTACAATGAGCAGTTCTTC. Its translation is CASSLSGGSPYNEQFF.

In its sample, this clone was seen a few times. The chain carries TRBV3-1 (or the pseudogene TRBV3-2) and TRBJ1-3; D is possibly TRBD1 (5 bases). The V end was cut by 4 bases, the J end by 5 bases, with 12 bases between. The CDR3 is 14 amino acids. Germline V gives CDR1 LGHDT, CDR2 YNNKEL (reference sequence). CDR3 bases: TGTGCCAGCAGCCTTGGGGGGGGGAGAAACACCATATATTTT. This codes for CASSLGGGRNTIYF.

This chain connects TRBV6-6 to TRBJ1-5; the D gene is possibly TRBD1 (5 bases). This CDR3 spans 13 amino acids. Germline values: CDR1 MNHNY, CDR2 SVGAGI (reference sequence). V was cut by 3 bases and J by 7 bases, with 10 bases left in between. CDR3 sequence reads: CASSYQGGQPQHF. DNA for the CDR3: TGTGCCAGCAGTTATCAGGGTGGGCAGCCCCAGCATTTT.

This rearrangement joins TRBV7-3 to TRBJ2-1; D is unresolved. CDR3 length: 14 residues. The germline CDR1 and CDR2 sequences are SGHTA and FQGTGA. V gave up 5 bases and J gave up 4 bases, with 12 bases separating them. The CDR3 sequence: CASSPSAGYNEQFF. The DNA of the CDR3 is TGTGCCAGCAGCCCCTCGGCCGGGTACAATGAGCAGTTCTTC.

The chain uses TRBV29-1 and TRBJ2-7; D possibly corresponds to TRBD1 (6 bases). CDR1 and CDR2 (germline): SQVTM, ANQGSEA. The length of the CDR3 is 13 residues. V was shortened by 1 base and J by 2 bases, with 9 bases between the two germline ends. CDR3 loop: CSVEVGDTYEQYF. CDR3 sequence (DNA): TGCAGCGTTGAAGTGGGGGACACCTACGAGCAGTACTTC.

CDR3 nucleotides: TGTGCCAGCAGGCGACAGGGGGAGTACGAGCAGTACTTC. Translating it yields CASRRQGEYEQYF. The chain joins TRBV7-9 to TRBJ2-7; 9 bases are shared with TRBD1. Trimming at V came to 6 bases and at J to 4 bases, leaving 4 bases not matched to a gene. The length of the CDR3 is 13 residues. CDR1 and CDR2 from the germline V gene are SEHNR and FQNEAQ (reference sequence).

This chain links TRBV28 with TRBJ2-7, with 8 bases fitting TRBD2. The CDR3 is made up of 13 amino acids. Looked up from germline, CDR1 is MDHEN and CDR2 is SYDVKM. The J segment lost 5 bases and the V segment lost 6 bases, leaving 6 bases of the junction unmatched. The CDR3 here is CASRSGSIHEQYF. The DNA of the CDR3 is TGTGCCAGCAGAAGCGGGAGTATCCACGAGCAGTACTTC.

This chain links TRBV9 with TRBJ1-2; TRBD1 is a possible D gene (6 bases). The CDR3 has 15 residues. V lost 6 bases to trimming and J lost 8 bases, with 23 bases between them. Per germline, CDR1 SGDLS and CDR2 YYNGEE. The CDR3 sequence is CASTVTAQGNLGYTF. The CDR3 DNA reads as TGTGCCAGCACCGTCACCGCCCAGGGGAACTTGGGCTACACCTTC.

This clone was picked up a small number of times. This sequence joins TRBV4-1 and TRBJ1-1, with D perhaps matching TRBD1 (5 bases). The V gene lost 1 base and the J gene lost 2 bases, with 17 bases spanning the gap. CDR3 length: 17 residues. Germline V CDR1 and CDR2: MGHRA, YSYEKL. This CDR3 is CASSQVRELSGNTEAFF. DNA for the CDR3: TGCGCCAGCAGCCAAGTCAGGGAATTGTCTGGCAACACTGAAGCTTTCTTT.

This chain links TRBV18 with TRBJ2-2, with 7 bases identical to TRBD2. V was clipped by 3 bases and J by 4 bases; unmatched bases: 8. CDR1 is KGHSH and CDR2 is LQKENI in the germline V gene. The CDR3 loop spans 16 amino acids. The CDR3 DNA reads TGTGCCAGCTCACCGAATTCCGGGACTACCACCGGGGAGCTGTTTTTT. This gives the protein CASSPNSGTTTGELFF.

The V call is TRBV5-4, the J call TRBJ1-2, with 7 bases fitting TRBD1. This CDR3 spans 15 amino acids. The germline V gene has CDR1 SGHNT and CDR2 YYREEE (reference sequence). V lost 2 bases to trimming and J lost 3 bases; unmatched junction nucleotides: 7. CDR3 in amino acids: CASSLYRGEHYGYTF. CDR3 nucleotides: TGTGCCAGCAGCTTATACAGGGGTGAACACTATGGCTACACCTTC.

V gene TRBV10-3 combines with J gene TRBJ2-5; D perhaps matches TRBD2 (6 bases). The V end was cut by 10 bases, the J end by 0 bases, with 15 bases between. The germline gives CDR1 ENHRY, CDR2 SYGVKD. This CDR3 spans 14 amino acids. The CDR3: CASQTREYQETQYF. In DNA form, the CDR3 reads TGTGCCAGCCAAACCCGGGAGTACCAAGAGACCCAGTACTTC.

This clone was counted a few times. DNA of the CDR3: TGTGCCAGCAGTCTTCGACCGGGGGGTGACACCGGGGAGCTGTTTTTT. Its translation: CASSLRPGGDTGELFF. This chain uses TRBV2 with TRBJ2-2; 7 nucleotides agree with TRBD2. V shed 5 bases and J 3 bases; nucleotides not matched to a gene: 9. This CDR3 comprises 16 residues. The germline CDR1 and CDR2 sequences are SNHLY and FYNNEI.

This chain uses TRBV11-2 with TRBJ1-5, with D possibly TRBD1 on 5 matching bases. The V gene lost 1 base and the J gene lost 3 bases, with 10 bases spanning the gap. Germline V gene data show CDR1 as SGHAT and CDR2 as FQNNGV. The CDR3 totals 15 residues. CDR3 loop: CASSLVGGVNQPQHF. The DNA of the CDR3 is TGTGCCAGCAGCTTAGTTGGAGGGGTCAATCAGCCCCAGCATTTT.

The chain carries TRBV5-6 and TRBJ2-3; 12 positions agree with TRBD2. Germline CDR1 is SGHDT and CDR2 is YYEEEE. The CDR3 has 16 residues. With V trimmed by 2 bases and J by 4 bases, 5 bases remained unmatched. The CDR3 region has the DNA TGTGCCAGCAGCTTCCAGACTAGCGGGAGCGCAGATACGCAGTATTTT. Residues: CASSFQTSGSADTQYF.

This chain uses TRBV4-2 with TRBJ1-5, with D hard to call. Germline values: CDR1 LGHNA, CDR2 YNFKEQ. V was shortened by 0 bases and J by 5 bases, with 14 bases between the two germline ends. The CDR3 is made up of 16 amino acids. CDR3 region: CASSQDPVIGDQPQHF. The CDR3 DNA follows: TGTGCCAGCAGCCAAGATCCGGTCATAGGAGATCAGCCCCAGCATTTT.

The V gene is TRBV29-1, the J gene TRBJ2-1; 9 bases fit TRBD1. The CDR3 contains 13 residues. The J segment lost 6 bases and the V segment lost 4 bases, leaving 4 bases of the junction unmatched. CDR1 and CDR2 from the germline V gene are SQVTM and ANQGSEA. Written as DNA, the CDR3 is TGCAGCGTTGTGAGGGACAGGGTCAATGAGCAGTTCTTC. Residues: CSVVRDRVNEQFF.

This clone was counted between two and nine times. The chain is built from TRBV11-2 and TRBJ2-6; possibly TRBD2 for D (5 bases). Germline values: CDR1 SGHAT, CDR2 FQNNGV. Trimming removed 1 base at V and 0 bases at J, with 16 bases between. This CDR3 contains 19 residues. The CDR3 reads CASSLVAGYLSSGANVLTF. DNA for the CDR3: TGTGCCAGCAGCTTAGTGGCGGGCTACCTCAGCTCTGGGGCCAACGTCCTGACTTTC.

The CDR3 DNA reads TGTGCCAGCAGCTTGGGGCCCAGCTCCTACGAGCAGTACTTC. Translation gives CASSLGPSSYEQYF. The chain employs TRBV7-3 and TRBJ2-7; possibly TRBD1 for D (5 bases). There are 14 residues in the CDR3. CDR1 and CDR2 (germline): SGHTA, FQGTGA. Trimming took 3 bases from V and 0 from J, leaving 9 bases between them.

This clone appeared a single time. V is TRBV18 and J is TRBJ1-2; 8 nucleotides align to TRBD1. Germline-derived CDR1 and CDR2 are KGHSH and LQKENI. The CDR3 is made up of 16 amino acids. Losses at the gene ends were 6 bases for V and 0 bases for J; bases not matched to a gene: 9. CDR3 coding DNA: TGTGCCAGCTCCCTCGGACAGGGAGAAGCTAACTATGGCTACACCTTC. This encodes CASSLGQGEANYGYTF. Full variable domain (remainder filled in from reference TRBV18 and TRBJ1-2): NAGVMQNPRHLVRRRGQEARLRCSPMKGHSHVYWYRQLPEEGLKFMVYLQKENIIDESGMPKERFSAEFPKEGPSILRIQQVVRGDSAAYFCASSLGQGEANYGYTFGSGTRLTVV.

V is TRBV6-5 and J is TRBJ2-7, with D perhaps TRBD1 (6 bases). Trimming removed 8 bases at V and 3 bases at J, with 20 bases between. This CDR3 is built from 15 residues. From germline, CDR1 is MNHEY and CDR2 SVGAGI. The DNA of the CDR3 is TGTGCCAGCCGGCAGGGGTGGTCCCTGAACTACGAGCAGTACTTC. This translates into CASRQGWSLNYEQYF.

This clone appeared a single time. The chain is built from TRBV7-6 and TRBJ2-7; TRBD1 matches 7 bases. CDR3 size: 14 residues. V lost 5 bases, J lost 2 bases, and 6 bases stayed unmatched. Germline lookup yields CDR1 SGHVS and CDR2 FNYEAQ. This CDR3 is CASSPRDSAYEQYF. The CDR3 nucleotides are TGTGCCAGCAGCCCCCGGGACAGCGCCTACGAGCAGTACTTC.

This chain connects TRBV30 to TRBJ1-2; D possibly corresponds to TRBD1 (5 bases). V lost 2 bases and J 1 base, leaving 11 bases between the germline ends. CDR1 is GTSNPN, CDR2 SVGIG, per germline (reference sequence). This CDR3 region has 14 residues. The CDR3 region is CAWSRSQVNYGYTF. DNA of the CDR3: TGTGCCTGGAGTAGATCACAGGTTAACTATGGCTACACCTTC.

The CDR3 DNA reads as TGTGCCAGCAGTTGGCAGGGGACCTACGAGCAGTACTTC. It codes for CASSWQGTYEQYF. This chain joins TRBV27 and TRBJ2-7, with D tentatively TRBD1 (6 bases). Trimming removed 4 bases at V and 2 bases at J, with 9 bases between. Germline CDR1 MNHEY, CDR2 SMNVEV (reference sequence). The CDR3 totals 13 residues.

This chain links TRBV12-3 or TRBV12-4 with TRBJ1-4; D remains unclear. Trimming took off 3 bases at V and 3 bases at J, with 2 bases between the two ends. The CDR3 totals 12 residues. CDR3 sequence reads: CASSFANEKLFF. CDR3 sequence (DNA): TGTGCCAGCAGTTTCGCTAATGAAAAACTGTTTTTT.

The chain carries TRBV10-3 and TRBJ1-1; D possibly corresponds to TRBD1 (5 bases). Germline assignment: CDR1 ENHRY and CDR2 SYGVKD. The V end was cut by 10 bases, the J end by 2 bases, with 14 bases between. The CDR3 has 13 residues. The CDR3 coding sequence is TGTGCCACCGATCAGGGCAGAAACACTGAAGCTTTCTTT. It is translated as CATDQGRNTEAFF.